This entry describes one TCR beta chain. Both 60 Vbeta primers and 13 Jbeta primers went into the PCR. Produced via immunoSEQ multiplex PCR; TCRdb's table is partial and in-frame only. The table records about 140,000 clones, approximately 82% of them present only once. This record belongs to a study of cytomegalovirus exposure and HLA in healthy donors. Between the trimmed V and J ends, which lost 0 bases and 0 bases, there was a span of 5 bases. From germline, CDR1 is SGHRS and CDR2 YFSETQ. This CDR3 is built from 14 residues. The sample taken for sequencing was PBMCs. The sequence came from a young man in good health and CMV-seropositive. The rearrangement uses TRBV5-1 and TRBJ2-3; the D gene is possibly TRBD1 (5 bases). The chain's CDR3 is CASSLEGSTDTQYF. DNA of the CDR3: TGCGCCAGCAGCTTGGAGGGGAGCACAGATACGCAGTATTTT.